This passage covers 14 T cell receptor beta chains from one sample sequenced in a study of blood T cell repertoires in COVID-19 (dated by TCRdb to the early 2020s). Library generation was performed with the immunoSEQ multiplex PCR assay. In TCRdb, the immuneACCESS table is reduced to in-frame sequences with V and J assigned. These tables do not hold every clone; where another copy was compared, an unresolved V gene accounts for under half, and the others remain unexplained. The sample records under 300,000 clones, 65% to 90% of which are singletons. The ten biggest clones cover roughly 14% of the sample. The sequencing input was peripheral blood. The source is a human donor in a cohort sampled during active COVID-19.

The chain joins TRBV25-1 to TRBJ2-7; TRBD1 might be the D (7 bases). The germline V and J ends were trimmed by 6 bases and 9 bases, with 24 bases remaining between them. Germline-derived CDR1 and CDR2 are MGHDK and SYGVNS. CDR3 size: 15 residues. The CDR3 region has the DNA TGTGCCAGCAGCGAAACTCTACAGGGGAGGCTTGGGCAGTACTTC. Its protein is CASSETLQGRLGQYF.

The V gene is TRBV7-2, the J gene TRBJ2-2; TRBD2 matches at 7 bases. The V segment lost 3 bases and the J segment 7 bases; nucleotides outside the gene matches: 5. The CDR3 runs to 14 residues. Germline V CDR1 and CDR2: SGHTA, FQGNSA. In DNA form, the CDR3 reads TGTGCCAGCAGCTTGGGGAGCGGGGTCGGGGAGCTGTTTTTT. Encoded protein: CASSLGSGVGELFF. Looking up the rest from reference TRBV7-2 and TRBJ2-2 gives the full variable domain: GAGVSQSPSNKVTEKGKDVELRCDPISGHTALYWYRQSLGQGLEFLIYFQGNSAPDKSGLPSDRFSAERTGGSVSTLTIQRTQQEDSAVYLCASSLGSGVGELFFGEGSRLTVL.

The chain combines TRBV18 with TRBJ1-2; 8 bases map to TRBD1. This CDR3 has 16 amino acids. CDR1 KGHSH and CDR2 LQKENI come from the germline V gene. Trimming cost V 6 bases and J 1 base; bases outside gene matches: 10. Written as DNA, the CDR3 is TGTGCCAGCTCCCTGGGGAATACAGGGGGTAACTATGGCTACACCTTC. This encodes CASSLGNTGGNYGYTF.

With regard to this clone: The sample has other DNA sequences that encode this CDR3 too. The CDR3 is CASSVDRGYEQYF. The DNA for the CDR3 is TGTGCCAGCAGTGTCGACAGGGGGTACGAGCAGTACTTC. The chain employs TRBV6-4 and TRBJ2-7, with 9 bases matching TRBD1. The CDR3 runs to 13 residues. The J segment lost 4 bases and the V segment lost 4 bases, leaving 2 bases of the junction unmatched. Germline V gene sequence: CDR1 MRHNA, CDR2 SNTAGT.

V usage is TRBV7-9 and J usage is TRBJ2-3; perhaps TRBD2 as D (6 bases). The germline gives CDR1 SEHNR, CDR2 FQNEAQ (reference sequence). Trimming left V 3 bases short and J 1 base short, with 17 bases between. CDR3 length equals 17 residues. CDR3 DNA sequence: TGTGCCAGCAGCTTGAGGAGGGAGGCTATTGGCACAGATACGCAGTATTTT. Translating it yields CASSLRREAIGTDTQYF. The whole variable domain, remainder taken from reference TRBV7-9 and TRBJ2-3, is DTGVSQNPRHKITKRGQNVTFRCDPISEHNRLYWYRQTLGQGPEFLTYFQNEAQLEKSRLLSDRFSAERPKGSFSTLEIQRTEQGDSAMYLCASSLRREAIGTDTQYFGPGTRLTVL.

Note on this clone: Other nucleotide sequences in the sample specify the same CDR3. The V and J genes are TRBV29-1 and TRBJ1-1; D unclear. Germline assignment: CDR1 SQVTM and CDR2 ANQGSEA. The CDR3 runs to 12 residues. Trimming took 4 bases from V and 1 from J, leaving 7 bases between them. CDR3 sequence (DNA): TGCAGCGTTGGACGGGGGAACACTGAAGCTTTCTTT. Residues: CSVGRGNTEAFF. Looking up the rest from reference TRBV29-1 and TRBJ1-1 gives the full variable domain: SAVISQKPSRDICQRGTSLTIQCQVDSQVTMMFWYRQQPGQSLTLIATANQGSEATYESGFVIDKFPISRPNLTFSTLTVSNMSPEDSSIYLCSVGRGNTEAFFGQGTRLTVV.

V and J are TRBV18 and TRBJ1-3; D not certain. With 3 bases removed from V and 0 bases from J, the gap between germline ends came to 12 bases. CDR1 KGHSH and CDR2 LQKENI come from the germline V gene. The CDR3 extends over 16 amino acids. CDR3 sequence reads: CASSPGSGVSGNTIYF. Written as DNA, the CDR3 is TGTGCCAGCTCACCTGGTTCGGGTGTCTCTGGAAACACCATATATTTT.

This clone was found a few times. The rearrangement links TRBV2 to TRBJ2-1; 10 bases fit TRBD1. The CDR3 runs 15 residues. Germline values: CDR1 SNHLY, CDR2 FYNNEI. V lost 8 bases and J lost 12; bases outside the gene matches: 16. The CDR3 here is CASGLPGQGYLGQFF. The CDR3 DNA sequence: TGTGCCAGCGGACTCCCGGGACAGGGGTACCTGGGGCAGTTCTTC.

This rearrangement joins TRBV28 to TRBJ1-5; D may be TRBD1 (6 bases). V lost 4 bases and J 4 bases, leaving 14 bases between the germline ends. There are 15 residues in the CDR3. CDR1 MDHEN and CDR2 SYDVKM come from the germline V gene. CDR3 protein: CASSYRGGANQPQHF. Here the CDR3 DNA reads TGTGCCAGCAGTTACCGGGGGGGGGCTAATCAGCCCCAGCATTTT.

At least ten counts were recorded for this clone. The chain carries TRBV7-8 and TRBJ2-7, with 8 bases matching TRBD1. The germline V gene encodes CDR1 SGHVS and CDR2 FQNEAQ. The CDR3 has 15 residues. V lost 5 bases and J lost 0; bases outside the gene matches: 6. The CDR3 here is CASSPQGASSYEQYF. The DNA for the CDR3 is TGTGCCAGCAGCCCTCAGGGGGCAAGCTCCTACGAGCAGTACTTC.

V gene TRBV6-1 combines with J gene TRBJ2-1; TRBD2 aligns across 14 bases. Germline values: CDR1 MNHNS, CDR2 SASEGT. J gave up 4 bases and V 3 bases, and 11 bases lay outside the gene matches. The CDR3 contains 19 residues. CDR3: CASSDRLAGGPSTYNEQFF. The CDR3 nucleotides are TGTGCCAGCAGTGACAGACTAGCGGGAGGGCCGAGTACTTACAATGAGCAGTTCTTC.

The chain has TRBV27 and TRBJ2-1, with 8 bases fitting TRBD2. The junction had 5 bases not matched to a gene; V was cut back by 4 bases and J by 0 bases. The CDR3 contains 16 residues. Looked up from germline, CDR1 is MNHEY and CDR2 is SMNVEV (reference sequence). This chain's CDR3 is CASSWERESSYNEQFF. CDR3 coding DNA: TGTGCCAGCAGTTGGGAGCGGGAGTCCTCCTACAATGAGCAGTTCTTC.

The genes are TRBV2 and TRBJ1-4; D is perhaps TRBD1 (5 bases). The V gene's germline CDR1 is SNHLY and CDR2 FYNNEI. This CDR3 spans 12 amino acids. Trimming cost V 8 bases and J 6 bases, with 10 bases left between them. The CDR3 bases are TGTGCCAGCCGCCAGGGTTATGAAAAACTGTTTTTT. It specifies CASRQGYEKLFF.

The chain carries TRBV28 and TRBJ2-2, with 10 bases fitting TRBD1. The length of the CDR3 is 16 residues. The J segment lost 7 bases and the V segment lost 4 bases, leaving 9 bases of the junction unmatched. Germline V lookup: CDR1 MDHEN, CDR2 SYDVKM. The CDR3 spells CASSSPGQGFFGELFF. CDR3 DNA: TGTGCCAGCAGTTCTCCGGGACAGGGGTTCTTCGGGGAGCTGTTTTTT.